The 27 T cell receptor beta chains below all came from one sample that was sequenced in a study of OX40 agonist ivuxolimab in advanced cancers. Method: immunoSEQ multiplex PCR; TCRdb's copy keeps in-frame clones and lacks some. The data show 71,000 or so clones, approximately 80% seen once. The material was CD4+ or CD8+ T cells sorted from blood, obtained in a trial of the OX40 agonist ivuxolimab. Receptors were obtained from an adult with an advanced solid tumor such as melanoma, head and neck, liver or kidney cancer.

CDR3 in DNA: TGTGCCAGCAGCATTCGGACAGTCCCGAACACCGGGGAGCTGTTTTTT. Translated, it gives CASSIRTVPNTGELFF. The chain uses TRBV21-1 and TRBJ2-2; the table names TRBD1, a call not compared with the DNA. TRBV21-1 represents a pseudogene. The CDR3 is made up of 16 amino acids.

The V and J genes are TRBV10-3 and TRBJ1-6; D is ambiguous. Per germline, CDR1 ENHRY and CDR2 SYGVKD. This CDR3 region has 13 residues. V was shortened by 3 bases and J by 5 bases, with 5 bases between the two germline ends. This CDR3 is CAISDWNNSPLHF. CDR3 bases: TGTGCCATCAGTGATTGGAATAATTCACCCCTCCACTTT.

This rearrangement joins TRBV19 to TRBJ1-1; D unresolved. The CDR3 consists of 14 residues. Germline CDR1 reads LNHDA; CDR2 reads SQIVND (reference sequence). The ends were cut back, 2 bases at V and 0 bases at J, with 7 bases in the middle. CDR3 coding DNA: TGTGCCAGTAGTATAAAGAACATGAACACTGAAGCTTTCTTT. Translating it yields CASSIKNMNTEAFF.

CDR3 residues: CASSASGGAASNIQYF. The CDR3 DNA follows: TGTGCCAGCAGCGCTAGCGGGGGGGCCGCAAGCAACATTCAGTACTTC. The chain carries TRBV5-4 and TRBJ2-4; 12 nucleotides align to TRBD2. The junction had 9 bases not matched to a gene; V was cut back by 4 bases and J by 7 bases. The CDR3 length is 16 residues. Looked up from germline, CDR1 is SGHNT and CDR2 is YYREEE (reference sequence).

The chain recombines TRBV5-1 with TRBJ1-2; 7 nucleotides agree with TRBD1. The CDR3 is 15 residues long. V gave up 4 bases and J gave up 2 bases; unmatched junction bases: 8. In germline, CDR1 is SGHRS, CDR2 YFSETQ. CDR3 protein: CASSPLTGLNYGYTF. CDR3 nucleotides: TGCGCCAGCAGCCCGTTGACAGGGTTAAACTATGGCTACACCTTC.

The chain joins TRBV6-5 to TRBJ2-1, with TRBD2 matching over 11 bases. The germline V gene has CDR1 MNHEY and CDR2 SVGAGI. Trimming took 5 bases from V and 4 from J; bases not matched to a gene: 4. The CDR3 consists of 15 residues. The CDR3 DNA reads as TGTGCCAGCAGTCGACTAGCGGGGACGTACAATGAGCAGTTCTTC. Translating it yields CASSRLAGTYNEQFF.

The chain recombines TRBV28 with TRBJ1-2; 7 positions agree with TRBD1. Germline values: CDR1 MDHEN, CDR2 SYDVKM. Unmatched junction bases numbered 22, after V lost 5 bases and J lost 7 bases. There are 18 residues in the CDR3. CDR3 sequence: CASSPHDTGVLGSGGYTF. The CDR3 DNA reads as TGTGCCAGCAGTCCGCATGACACAGGGGTGTTAGGGAGTGGTGGCTACACCTTC.

The chain links TRBV28 to TRBJ2-2, with D unclear. Germline V gene lookup returns CDR1 MDHEN and CDR2 SYDVKM. The V end lost 6 bases, the J end lost 5 bases, and 13 bases lay between the germline ends. CDR3 length equals 14 residues. This CDR3 is CASRPPTATGELFF. The CDR3 DNA sequence: TGTGCCAGCAGACCCCCAACAGCTACCGGGGAGCTGTTTTTT.

V is TRBV5-1 and J is TRBJ1-1; unclear D gene. Germline V gene sequence: CDR1 SGHRS, CDR2 YFSETQ. The CDR3 extends over 11 amino acids. The ends were cut back, 3 bases at V and 7 bases at J, with 7 bases in the middle. CDR3 protein: CASSSGFEAFF. The CDR3 DNA follows: TGCGCCAGCAGCTCCGGGTTTGAAGCTTTCTTT.

V is TRBV19 and J is TRBJ1-5; possible D gene TRBD1, 5 bases. The germline gives CDR1 LNHDA, CDR2 SQIVND (reference sequence). With 4 bases removed from V and 2 bases from J, the gap between germline ends came to 18 bases. The length of the CDR3 is 17 residues. The CDR3 is CASSKWGAGVGNQPQHF. The CDR3 DNA is TGTGCCAGTAGTAAATGGGGCGCGGGGGTGGGCAATCAGCCCCAGCATTTT.

This sequence joins TRBV11-3 and TRBJ1-6; the match to TRBD1 covers 7 bases. This CDR3 spans 14 amino acids. Germline assignment: CDR1 SGHNT and CDR2 YENEEA. J gave up 5 bases and V 4 bases, and 2 bases lay outside the gene matches. The CDR3 DNA follows: TGTGCCAGCAGCTCGCAGGGGGATAATTCACCCCTCCACTTT. As protein: CASSSQGDNSPLHF.

The chain couples TRBV2 to TRBJ1-1, with 10 positions matching TRBD1. Germline CDR1 is SNHLY and CDR2 is FYNNEI. After removal of 4 bases from V and 0 bases from J, the junction contained 5 bases not matched to a gene. This CDR3 is built from 16 residues. The CDR3 spells CASSARTGGLNTEAFF. CDR3 sequence (DNA): TGTGCCAGCAGTGCTCGGACAGGGGGGCTGAACACTGAAGCTTTCTTT.

V gene TRBV5-5 combines with J gene TRBJ1-2; D is uncertain. This CDR3 has 14 amino acids. The V end was cut by 3 bases, the J end by 5 bases, with 14 bases between. CDR1 is SGHKS, CDR2 YYEKEE, per germline (reference sequence). CDR3 amino acids: CASSSALDLYGYTF. The CDR3 nucleotides read TGTGCCAGCAGCTCGGCCCTTGACTTATATGGCTACACCTTC.

This clone was seen once. The V call is TRBV27, the J call TRBJ2-5; perhaps D is TRBD1 or TRBD2 (6 bases each). V dropped 6 bases and J dropped 5 bases, with 28 bases sitting between them. The germline CDR1 and CDR2 sequences are MNHEY and SMNVEV (reference sequence). This CDR3 region has 18 residues. This CDR3 reads CASSESPGVGGLWETQYF. The CDR3 DNA reads TGTGCCAGCAGCGAAAGCCCCGGGGTTGGGGGGCTCTGGGAGACCCAGTACTTC.

J is TRBJ1-4 and V is TRBV19; D ambiguous. V dropped 6 bases and J dropped 3 bases, with 11 bases sitting between them. This CDR3 is 14 amino acids long. CDR1 is LNHDA and CDR2 is SQIVND in the germline V gene (reference sequence). CDR3 loop: CASRGGGPNEKLFF. The CDR3 bases are TGTGCCAGTAGGGGCGGAGGCCCTAATGAAAAACTGTTTTTT.

This clone was detected once. V gene TRBV27 combines with J gene TRBJ1-2; D might be TRBD1 (6 bases). Germline CDR1 is MNHEY and CDR2 is SMNVEV (reference sequence). V lost 0 bases and J lost 3, with 11 bases in between. The CDR3 totals 15 residues. CDR3 loop: CASSLSPGQHYGYTF. For the CDR3, the DNA is TGTGCCAGCAGTTTATCCCCGGGACAACACTATGGCTACACCTTC.

CDR3 sequence (DNA): TGTGCCTGGAGTGTAGGGGCATCCATCTACGAGCAGTACTTC. As protein: CAWSVGASIYEQYF. This rearrangement joins TRBV30 to TRBJ2-7, with a possible D match to TRBD1 (5 bases). Germline CDR1 is GTSNPN and CDR2 is SVGIG (reference sequence). There are 14 residues in the CDR3. Trimming removed 0 bases at V and 3 bases at J, with 12 bases between.

This clone was recorded a few times. The V call is TRBV19, the J call TRBJ1-6, with D tentatively TRBD1 (6 bases). This CDR3 region has 13 residues. V lost 9 bases and J 7 bases, leaving 13 bases between the germline ends. The germline V gene encodes CDR1 LNHDA and CDR2 SQIVND (reference sequence). The CDR3 sequence is CASRTDRNSPLHF. The CDR3 bases are TGTGCCAGCCGCACAGACAGGAATTCACCCCTCCACTTT.

This sequence joins TRBV28 and TRBJ2-5, with D possibly being TRBD1 (6 bases). Per germline, CDR1 MDHEN and CDR2 SYDVKM. The V end was cut by 3 bases, the J end by 4 bases, with 15 bases between. This CDR3 region has 15 residues. The CDR3 DNA reads as TGTGCCAGCAGTTTCCCCCAAGGGGGAGTAGAGACCCAGTACTTC. Amino acids: CASSFPQGGVETQYF.

The rearrangement links TRBV5-4 to TRBJ1-2; 8 bases map to TRBD1. The CDR3 is 16 amino acids. The junction had 11 bases not matched to a gene; V was cut back by 0 bases and J by 7 bases. Germline CDR1 is SGHNT and CDR2 is YYREEE (reference sequence). The CDR3 region has the DNA TGTGCCAGCAGCTTGGGGATAGGACAGGGATGGGGTGGCTACACCTTC. Its translation: CASSLGIGQGWGGYTF.

The V call is TRBV5-1, the J call TRBJ2-5, with 11 positions matching TRBD2. Germline CDR1 reads SGHRS; CDR2 reads YFSETQ. The CDR3 covers 17 residues. The V and J ends lost 4 bases and 4 bases, in that order; junction bases with no gene match: 12. The CDR3 DNA sequence: TGCGCCAGCAGCCCGGGACTAGCGGCGTCGGGCCCAGAGACCCAGTACTTC. It specifies CASSPGLAASGPETQYF.

V usage is TRBV9 and J usage is TRBJ1-6, with D unresolved. Trimming left V 5 bases short and J 9 bases short, with 18 bases between. Germline lookup yields CDR1 SGDLS and CDR2 YYNGEE. The CDR3 has 15 residues. The DNA for the CDR3 is TGTGCCAGCAGACCAGACGGCCTCGAGGGTTCACCCCTCCACTTT. It specifies CASRPDGLEGSPLHF.

The chain is built from TRBV21-1 and TRBJ2-2. TRBV21-1 is recorded as a pseudogene. This CDR3 has 15 amino acids. The DNA for the CDR3 is TGTGCCAGCAGTTACCGGGACCCACTCACCGGGGAGCTGTTTTTT. Amino acids: CASSYRDPLTGELFF.

This sequence joins TRBV2 and TRBJ1-2; no clear D. This CDR3 has 15 residues. CDR1 is SNHLY, CDR2 FYNNEI, per germline. V was clipped by 5 bases and J by 5 bases, with 18 bases between them. In DNA, the CDR3 is TGTGCCAGCAGTACTTCCCCACAGACTCTTTATGGCTACACCTTC. It codes for CASSTSPQTLYGYTF.

This chain uses TRBV5-4 with TRBJ1-5; no firm D call. Germline V gives CDR1 SGHNT, CDR2 YYREEE (reference sequence). The length of the CDR3 is 14 residues. V lost 1 base to trimming and J lost 3 bases, with 8 bases between them. The CDR3 region is CASSLYQSNQPQHF. CDR3 sequence (DNA): TGTGCCAGCAGCTTGTATCAGTCCAATCAGCCCCAGCATTTT.

The rearrangement joins TRBV10-3 to TRBJ1-1; a possible D gene is TRBD1 (5 bases). Trimming took 4 bases from V and 3 from J, leaving 18 bases between them. CDR3 size: 16 residues. The germline V gene has CDR1 ENHRY and CDR2 SYGVKD. In DNA form, the CDR3 reads TGTGCCATCAGTGGAAGCGTGGGTTCGGGGGACACTGAAGCTTTCTTT. Translating gives CAISGSVGSGDTEAFF.

For this clone: Within the sample, other DNA sequences also encode this same CDR3. The chain uses TRBV5-1 and TRBJ2-3; D possibly corresponds to TRBD2 (6 bases). The V end lost 4 bases, the J end lost 0 bases, and 15 bases lay between the germline ends. CDR3 length: 16 amino acids. Germline CDR1 reads SGHRS; CDR2 reads YFSETQ. CDR3 region: CASSPLAGGSTDTQYF. In nucleotides, the CDR3 is TGCGCCAGCAGCCCCTTGGCTGGGGGGAGCACAGATACGCAGTATTTT.